In its sample, the clone carrying this TCR beta chain was seen a few times. Antigen: not known. This record belongs to a study of OX40 agonist ivuxolimab in advanced cancers. Notes on the study in general: Dose levels from 0.1 to 3.0 mg/kg saw CD4+ and CD8+ blood T cells expand clonally by week 6.

Data came from immunoSEQ multiplex PCR; TCRdb stores just in-frame clones and leaves some out. The repertoire holds around 76,000 clones, with approximately 91% as singletons. CDR3 length: 15 amino acids. Germline CDR1 and CDR2: LGHNT and FRNRAP. V shed 0 bases and J shed 3 bases, with 9 bases lying between them. The TCR sequence derives from an adult with an advanced solid tumor such as melanoma, head and neck, liver or kidney cancer. This chain joins TRBV12-5 and TRBJ1-5; weak D call: TRBD1 (5 bases). This sample comprised CD4+ or CD8+ T cells sorted from blood, obtained in a trial of the OX40 agonist ivuxolimab. Here the CDR3 reads CASGLVRRANQPQHF. As DNA, the CDR3 is TGTGCTAGTGGTTTGGTCCGCAGGGCCAATCAGCCCCAGCATTTT.